The rows below give T cell receptor beta chains drawn from one sample of a study of T cell responses to AZD1222 COVID-19 vaccine. The method was immunoSEQ multiplex PCR; TCRdb's version includes in-frame clones alone and lacks a portion of them. The table records about 170,000 clones, about 83% of them present only once. The sequences come from peripheral blood, collected 28 days after the second AZD1222 dose. The receptors derive from an adult who received the AZD1222 COVID-19 vaccine. Both conserved end residues are part of each CDR3. The D gene is left open where the match is weak. Only part of the rows carry a size: once, few, many, or a class if the clone is expanded.

d_gene	abundance	len	j_gene	v_gene	CDR3aa	CDR3nt
TRBD1	NA	13	TRBJ2-1	TRBV7-9	CASSETGGYEQFF	TGTGCCAGCAGCGAGACAGGGGGGTATGAGCAGTTCTTC
NA	NA	12	TRBJ2-7	TRBV20-1	CSASLGSYEQYF	TGCAGTGCTAGTCTTGGATCCTACGAGCAGTACTTC
NA	NA	16	TRBJ2-7	TRBV4-1	CASSQEAGARNYEQYF	TGCGCCAGCAGCCAAGAGGCAGGGGCGCGAAACTACGAGCAGTACTTC
NA	NA	14	TRBJ2-2	TRBV7-2	CASSSTLNTGELFF	TGTGCCAGCAGCTCGACTTTGAACACCGGGGAGCTGTTTTTT
NA	NA	15	TRBJ2-2	TRBV11-2	CASSVTGMNTGELFF	TGTGCCAGCAGCGTCACAGGGATGAACACCGGGGAGCTGTTTTTT
NA	NA	20	TRBJ2-3	TRBV3-1/TRBV3-2	CASSQDPRSGDKSSTDTQYF	TGTGCCAGCAGCCAAGACCCTCGCTCCGGGGATAAGTCCAGCACAGATACGCAGTATTTT
NA	NA	14	TRBJ1-1	TRBV19	CASRKQGMNTEAFF	TGTGCCAGTAGGAAACAGGGAATGAACACTGAAGCTTTCTTT
TRBD1	NA	14	TRBJ1-6	TRBV29-1	CSVGTGTGGSPLHF	TGCAGCGTTGGAACCGGGACAGGGGGATCACCCCTCCACTTT
NA	NA	12	TRBJ1-2	TRBV4-3	CASSQEGYGYTF	TGCGCCAGCAGCCAAGAGGGCTATGGCTACACCTTC
NA	NA	14	TRBJ1-1	TRBV7-2	CASSPEGGFTEAFF	TGTGCCAGCAGCCCCGAGGGGGGGTTCACTGAAGCTTTCTTT
NA	NA	13	TRBJ2-1	TRBV19	CASSMIRGNEQFF	TGTGCCAGTAGTATGATAAGGGGGAATGAGCAGTTCTTC
NA	NA	15	TRBJ2-2	TRBV27	CASSSLLHEAGELFF	TGTGCCAGCAGTTCATTACTTCACGAGGCCGGGGAGCTGTTTTTT
TRBD1	NA	14	TRBJ1-1	TRBV29-1	CSAEDRGPHTEAFF	TGCAGCGCCGAGGACAGGGGGCCCCACACTGAAGCTTTCTTT
NA	NA	15	TRBJ1-5	TRBV15	CATSRDKGSNQPQHF	TGTGCCACCAGCCGGGACAAAGGAAGCAATCAGCCCCAGCATTTT
TRBD1	NA	15	TRBJ2-7	TRBV7-2	CASSTTGSLTYEQYF	TGTGCCAGCAGCACGACAGGGTCACTCACCTACGAGCAGTACTTC
NA	NA	13	TRBJ1-2	TRBV12-3/TRBV12-4	CASSPRTNYGYTF	TGTGCCAGCAGTCCCAGGACTAACTATGGCTACACCTTC
NA	NA	13	TRBJ1-1	TRBV7-9	CATTTDYGAEAFF	TGTGCCACGACGACAGACTATGGGGCTGAAGCTTTCTTT
NA	NA	14	TRBJ1-2	TRBV7-9	CASSSTGPNYGYTF	TGTGCCAGCAGCTCCACAGGGCCTAACTATGGCTACACCTTC
TRBD2	NA	18	TRBJ2-7	TRBV5-6	CASSLGPRGRGASYEQYF	TGTGCCAGCAGCTTGGGGCCCCGGGGGCGGGGGGCCTCCTACGAGCAGTACTTC
NA	NA	10	TRBJ2-7	TRBV30	CAWFPREQYF	TGTGCCTGGTTCCCGCGGGAGCAGTACTTC
NA	few	15	TRBJ1-5	TRBV10-3	CAISDGEGKSQPQHF	TGTGCCATCAGTGATGGAGAGGGTAAGAGTCAGCCCCAGCATTTT
NA	NA	13	TRBJ2-3	TRBV5-4	CASSLERTDTQYF	TGTGCCAGCAGCTTGGAACGGACAGATACGCAGTATTTT
TRBD1	NA	17	TRBJ1-1	TRBV10-3	CAISYFGTGGRDTEAFF	TGTGCCATCAGTTATTTTGGGACAGGGGGCCGGGACACTGAAGCTTTCTTT